The T cell receptor (beta chain) described here comes from a study of CD8 T cells in ankylosing spondylitis. Findings of the study overall: Earlier reports found some motif variants in synovial fluid and blood in reactive arthritis. Characteristic of ankylosing spondylitis blood, it appeared, was a TCR beta motif comprising roughly eight highly homologous variants. Clones that were linked to disease were CD8+ and were relatively rare in peripheral blood. As reported, disease-linked clones showed significant enrichment in matched ankylosing spondylitis synovial fluid.

TCRdb itself ran the 5' RACE reads through MiXCR, one entry per CDR3 protein. The data hold some 240,000 distinct CDR3 sequences, with less than 10% observed a single time. This CDR3 comprises 12 residues. Germline values: CDR1 DFQATT, CDR2 SNEGSKA (reference sequence). V lost 2 bases, J lost 7 bases, and 8 bases lay in between. This clonotype was found many times. As yet, its antigen is unknown. The genes are TRBV20-1 and TRBJ2-2, with D unclear. The sequenced sample was blood, either unsorted or a sorted T cell fraction (not recorded which). This TCR came from a male donor with ankylosing spondylitis or in good health (not recorded which). The CDR3, as DNA: TGCAGTGCTAGAAGACATTTCGGGGAGCTGTTTTTT. Amino acid sequence: CSARRHFGELFF.